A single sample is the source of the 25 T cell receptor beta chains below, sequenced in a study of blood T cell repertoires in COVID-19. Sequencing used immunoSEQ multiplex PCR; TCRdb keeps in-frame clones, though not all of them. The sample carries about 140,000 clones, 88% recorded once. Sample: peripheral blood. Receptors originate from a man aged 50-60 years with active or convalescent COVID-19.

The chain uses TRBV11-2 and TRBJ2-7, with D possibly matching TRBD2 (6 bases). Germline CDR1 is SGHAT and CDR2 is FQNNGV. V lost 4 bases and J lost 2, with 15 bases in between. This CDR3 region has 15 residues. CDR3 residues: CASSSNSGSAYEQYF. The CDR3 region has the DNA TGTGCCAGCAGCTCTAATAGCGGATCCGCCTACGAGCAGTACTTC.

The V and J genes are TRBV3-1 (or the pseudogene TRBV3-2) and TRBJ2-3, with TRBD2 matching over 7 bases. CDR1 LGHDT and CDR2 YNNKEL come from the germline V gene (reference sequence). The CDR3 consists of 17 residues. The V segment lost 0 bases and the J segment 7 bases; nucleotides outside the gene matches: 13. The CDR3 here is CASSQDQAGLASNTQYF. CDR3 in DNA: TGTGCCAGCAGCCAAGATCAAGCGGGACTGGCGTCAAATACGCAGTATTTT.

CDR3 nucleotides: TGCGCCAGCAGCCGTCGAGGGACAGTCCTCGCAGATACGCAGTATTTT. It is translated as CASSRRGTVLADTQYF. The rearrangement links TRBV4-1 to TRBJ2-3; 7 nucleotides match TRBD1. CDR1 MGHRA and CDR2 YSYEKL come from the germline V gene. This CDR3 is built from 16 residues. J lost 4 bases, V lost 4 bases, and 11 bases had no gene match.

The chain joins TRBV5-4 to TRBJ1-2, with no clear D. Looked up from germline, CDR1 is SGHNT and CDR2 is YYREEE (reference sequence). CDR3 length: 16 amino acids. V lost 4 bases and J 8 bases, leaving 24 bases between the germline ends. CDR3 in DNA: TGTGCCAGCAGCCAACACACTTCCAGGTACCCGGGAGGCTACACCTTC. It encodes CASSQHTSRYPGGYTF.

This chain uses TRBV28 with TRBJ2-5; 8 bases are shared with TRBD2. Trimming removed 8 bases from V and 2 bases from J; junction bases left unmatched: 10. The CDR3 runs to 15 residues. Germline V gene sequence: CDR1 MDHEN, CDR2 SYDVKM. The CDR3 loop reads CASHTPREGQETQYF. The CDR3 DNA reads TGTGCCAGCCACACCCCCCGGGAGGGGCAAGAGACCCAGTACTTC.

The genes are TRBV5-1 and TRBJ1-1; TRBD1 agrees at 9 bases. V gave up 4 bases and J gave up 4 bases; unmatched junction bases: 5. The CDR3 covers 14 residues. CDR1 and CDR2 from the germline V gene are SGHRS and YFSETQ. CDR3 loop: CASSLYRGPTEAFF. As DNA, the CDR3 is TGCGCCAGCAGCCTCTACAGGGGGCCCACTGAAGCTTTCTTT. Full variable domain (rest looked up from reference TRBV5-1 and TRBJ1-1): KAGVTQTPRYLIKTRGQQVTLSCSPISGHRSVSWYQQTPGQGLQFLFEYFSETQRNKGNFPGRFSGRQFSNSRSEMNVSTLELGDSALYLCASSLYRGPTEAFFGQGTRLTVV.

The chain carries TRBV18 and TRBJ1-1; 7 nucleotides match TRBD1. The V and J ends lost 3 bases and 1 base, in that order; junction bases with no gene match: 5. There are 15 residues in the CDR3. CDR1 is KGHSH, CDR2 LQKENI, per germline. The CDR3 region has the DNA TGTGCCAGCTCACCCCAGGGACAGCCGAACACTGAAGCTTTCTTT. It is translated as CASSPQGQPNTEAFF.

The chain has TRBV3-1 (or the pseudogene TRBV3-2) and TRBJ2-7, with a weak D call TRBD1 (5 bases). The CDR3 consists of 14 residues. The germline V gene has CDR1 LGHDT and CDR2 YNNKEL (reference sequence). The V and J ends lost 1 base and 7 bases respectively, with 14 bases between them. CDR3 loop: CASSQVPGKGEQYF. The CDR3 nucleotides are TGTGCCAGCAGCCAAGTCCCAGGAAAGGGGGAGCAGTACTTC.

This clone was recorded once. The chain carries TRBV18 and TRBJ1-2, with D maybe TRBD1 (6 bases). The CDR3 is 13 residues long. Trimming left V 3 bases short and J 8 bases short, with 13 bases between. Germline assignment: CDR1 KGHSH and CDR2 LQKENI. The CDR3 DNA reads TGTGCCAGCTCACCCCCGGGGGGCGTGGGCTACACCTTC. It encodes CASSPPGGVGYTF.

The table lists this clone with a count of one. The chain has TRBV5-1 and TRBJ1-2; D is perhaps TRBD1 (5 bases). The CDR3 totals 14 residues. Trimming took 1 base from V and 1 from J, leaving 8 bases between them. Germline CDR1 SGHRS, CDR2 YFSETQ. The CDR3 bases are TGCGCCAGCAGCTTGAACCAGGGTAACTATGGCTACACCTTC. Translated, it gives CASSLNQGNYGYTF.

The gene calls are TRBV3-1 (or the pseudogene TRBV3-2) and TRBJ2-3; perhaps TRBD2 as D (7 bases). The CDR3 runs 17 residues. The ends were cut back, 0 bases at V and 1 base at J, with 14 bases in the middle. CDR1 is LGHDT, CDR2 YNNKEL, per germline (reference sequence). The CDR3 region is CASSQERGGIGTDTQYF. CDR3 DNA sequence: TGTGCCAGCAGCCAAGAGAGGGGGGGGATTGGCACAGATACGCAGTATTTT.

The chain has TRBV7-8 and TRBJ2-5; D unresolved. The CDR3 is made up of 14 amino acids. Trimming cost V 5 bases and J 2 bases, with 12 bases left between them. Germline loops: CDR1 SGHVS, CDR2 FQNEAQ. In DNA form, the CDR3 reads TGTGCCAGCAGCATGACTCTAGATCAAGAGACCCAGTACTTC. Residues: CASSMTLDQETQYF.

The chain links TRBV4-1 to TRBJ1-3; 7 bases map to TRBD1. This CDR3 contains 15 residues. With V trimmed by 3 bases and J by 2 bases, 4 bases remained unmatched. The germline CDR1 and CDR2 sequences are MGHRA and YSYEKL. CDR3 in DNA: TGCGCCAGCAGCCAGACAGGGACCGCTGGAAACACCATATATTTT. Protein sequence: CASSQTGTAGNTIYF.

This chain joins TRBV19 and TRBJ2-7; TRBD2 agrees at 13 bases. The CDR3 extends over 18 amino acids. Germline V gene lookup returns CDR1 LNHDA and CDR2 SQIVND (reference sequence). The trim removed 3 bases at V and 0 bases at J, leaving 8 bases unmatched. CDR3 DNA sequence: TGTGCCAGTAGTATCCGGACTAGCGGGAGTATGAGCTCCTACGAGCAGTACTTC. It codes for CASSIRTSGSMSSYEQYF. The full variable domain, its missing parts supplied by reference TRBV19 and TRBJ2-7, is DGGITQSPKYLFRKEGQNVTLSCEQNLNHDAMYWYRQDPGQGLRLIYYSQIVNDFQKGDIAEGYSVSREKKESFPLTVTSAQKNPTAFYLCASSIRTSGSMSSYEQYFGPGTRLTVT.

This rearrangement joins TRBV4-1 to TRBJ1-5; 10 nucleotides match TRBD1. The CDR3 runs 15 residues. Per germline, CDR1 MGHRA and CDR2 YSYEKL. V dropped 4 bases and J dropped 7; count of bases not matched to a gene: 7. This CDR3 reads CASSRGTGDGQPQHF. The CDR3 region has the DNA TGCGCCAGCAGCCGTGGGACAGGGGATGGACAGCCCCAGCATTTT.

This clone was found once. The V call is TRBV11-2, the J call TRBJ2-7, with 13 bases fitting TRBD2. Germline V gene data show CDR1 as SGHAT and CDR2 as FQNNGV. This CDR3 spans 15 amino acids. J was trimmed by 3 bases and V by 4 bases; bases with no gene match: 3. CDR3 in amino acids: CASSSRTSGSYEQYF. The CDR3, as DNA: TGTGCCAGCAGCTCCCGGACTAGCGGGAGCTACGAGCAGTACTTC.

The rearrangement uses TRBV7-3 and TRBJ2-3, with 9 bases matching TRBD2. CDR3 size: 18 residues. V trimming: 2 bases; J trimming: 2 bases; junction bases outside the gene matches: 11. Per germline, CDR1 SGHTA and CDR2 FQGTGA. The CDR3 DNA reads TGTGCCAGCAGCTTAGAAGGGCGGGAGGGCCGAAACACAGATACGCAGTATTTT. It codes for CASSLEGREGRNTDTQYF.

The CDR3 protein is CASSPAGLAMEQFF. The CDR3 nucleotides read TGTGCCAGCAGCCCCGCGGGACTGGCAATGGAGCAGTTCTTC. The rearrangement uses TRBV7-3 and TRBJ2-1; TRBD2 is a possible D gene (6 bases). CDR3 length: 14 residues. Trimming pared 5 bases from V and 10 bases from J, leaving 18 bases between. Germline V lookup: CDR1 SGHTA, CDR2 FQGTGA.

The CDR3: CASSLLSGRNTGELFF. The CDR3 nucleotides are TGTGCCAGCAGTCTATTAAGCGGGAGGAACACCGGGGAGCTGTTTTTT. The rearrangement uses TRBV2 and TRBJ2-2; 8 positions match TRBD2. CDR1 SNHLY and CDR2 FYNNEI come from the germline V gene. J lost 1 base, V lost 5 bases, and 6 bases had no gene match. The length of the CDR3 is 16 residues.

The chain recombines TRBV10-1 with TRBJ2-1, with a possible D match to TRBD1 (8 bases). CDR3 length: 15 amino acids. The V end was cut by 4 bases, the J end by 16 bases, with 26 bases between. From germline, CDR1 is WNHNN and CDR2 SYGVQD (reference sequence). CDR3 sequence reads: CASSVSRGLGGSPFF. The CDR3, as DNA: TGCGCCAGCAGTGTATCCAGGGGGCTCGGGGGGAGCCCATTCTTC.

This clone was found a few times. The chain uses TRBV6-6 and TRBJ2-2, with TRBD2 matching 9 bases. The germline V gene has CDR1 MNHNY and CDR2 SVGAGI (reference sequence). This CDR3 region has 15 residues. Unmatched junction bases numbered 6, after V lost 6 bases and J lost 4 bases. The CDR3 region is CASRNSGSGTGELFF. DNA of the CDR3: TGTGCCAGCAGGAATAGCGGGAGTGGCACCGGGGAGCTGTTTTTT.

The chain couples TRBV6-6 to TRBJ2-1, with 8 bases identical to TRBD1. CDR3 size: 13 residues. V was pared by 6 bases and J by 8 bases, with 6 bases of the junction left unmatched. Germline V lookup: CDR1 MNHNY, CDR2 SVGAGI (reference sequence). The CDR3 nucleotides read TGTGCCAGCAGACAGGACAGGGTGGATGAGCAGTTCTTC. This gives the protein CASRQDRVDEQFF.

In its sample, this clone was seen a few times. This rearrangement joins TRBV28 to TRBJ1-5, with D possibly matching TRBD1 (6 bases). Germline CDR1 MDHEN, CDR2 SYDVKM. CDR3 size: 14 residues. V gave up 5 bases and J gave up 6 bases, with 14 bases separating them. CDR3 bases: TGTGCCAGCAGTCCGTCACAGGGTACTCAGCCCCAGCATTTT. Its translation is CASSPSQGTQPQHF.

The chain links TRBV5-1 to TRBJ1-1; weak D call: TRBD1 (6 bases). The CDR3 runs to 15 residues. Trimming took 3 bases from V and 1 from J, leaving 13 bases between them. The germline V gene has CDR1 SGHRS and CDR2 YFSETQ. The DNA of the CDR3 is TGCGCCAGCAGCTCAGACGGACAGCCGAACACTGAAGCTTTCTTT. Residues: CASSSDGQPNTEAFF.

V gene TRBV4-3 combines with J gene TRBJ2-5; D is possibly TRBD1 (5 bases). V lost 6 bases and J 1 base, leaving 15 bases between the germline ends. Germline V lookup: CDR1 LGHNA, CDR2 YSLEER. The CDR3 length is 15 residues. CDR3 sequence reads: CASSRDRQSQETQYF. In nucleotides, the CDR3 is TGCGCCAGCAGTCGAGACCGACAGAGCCAAGAGACCCAGTACTTC.